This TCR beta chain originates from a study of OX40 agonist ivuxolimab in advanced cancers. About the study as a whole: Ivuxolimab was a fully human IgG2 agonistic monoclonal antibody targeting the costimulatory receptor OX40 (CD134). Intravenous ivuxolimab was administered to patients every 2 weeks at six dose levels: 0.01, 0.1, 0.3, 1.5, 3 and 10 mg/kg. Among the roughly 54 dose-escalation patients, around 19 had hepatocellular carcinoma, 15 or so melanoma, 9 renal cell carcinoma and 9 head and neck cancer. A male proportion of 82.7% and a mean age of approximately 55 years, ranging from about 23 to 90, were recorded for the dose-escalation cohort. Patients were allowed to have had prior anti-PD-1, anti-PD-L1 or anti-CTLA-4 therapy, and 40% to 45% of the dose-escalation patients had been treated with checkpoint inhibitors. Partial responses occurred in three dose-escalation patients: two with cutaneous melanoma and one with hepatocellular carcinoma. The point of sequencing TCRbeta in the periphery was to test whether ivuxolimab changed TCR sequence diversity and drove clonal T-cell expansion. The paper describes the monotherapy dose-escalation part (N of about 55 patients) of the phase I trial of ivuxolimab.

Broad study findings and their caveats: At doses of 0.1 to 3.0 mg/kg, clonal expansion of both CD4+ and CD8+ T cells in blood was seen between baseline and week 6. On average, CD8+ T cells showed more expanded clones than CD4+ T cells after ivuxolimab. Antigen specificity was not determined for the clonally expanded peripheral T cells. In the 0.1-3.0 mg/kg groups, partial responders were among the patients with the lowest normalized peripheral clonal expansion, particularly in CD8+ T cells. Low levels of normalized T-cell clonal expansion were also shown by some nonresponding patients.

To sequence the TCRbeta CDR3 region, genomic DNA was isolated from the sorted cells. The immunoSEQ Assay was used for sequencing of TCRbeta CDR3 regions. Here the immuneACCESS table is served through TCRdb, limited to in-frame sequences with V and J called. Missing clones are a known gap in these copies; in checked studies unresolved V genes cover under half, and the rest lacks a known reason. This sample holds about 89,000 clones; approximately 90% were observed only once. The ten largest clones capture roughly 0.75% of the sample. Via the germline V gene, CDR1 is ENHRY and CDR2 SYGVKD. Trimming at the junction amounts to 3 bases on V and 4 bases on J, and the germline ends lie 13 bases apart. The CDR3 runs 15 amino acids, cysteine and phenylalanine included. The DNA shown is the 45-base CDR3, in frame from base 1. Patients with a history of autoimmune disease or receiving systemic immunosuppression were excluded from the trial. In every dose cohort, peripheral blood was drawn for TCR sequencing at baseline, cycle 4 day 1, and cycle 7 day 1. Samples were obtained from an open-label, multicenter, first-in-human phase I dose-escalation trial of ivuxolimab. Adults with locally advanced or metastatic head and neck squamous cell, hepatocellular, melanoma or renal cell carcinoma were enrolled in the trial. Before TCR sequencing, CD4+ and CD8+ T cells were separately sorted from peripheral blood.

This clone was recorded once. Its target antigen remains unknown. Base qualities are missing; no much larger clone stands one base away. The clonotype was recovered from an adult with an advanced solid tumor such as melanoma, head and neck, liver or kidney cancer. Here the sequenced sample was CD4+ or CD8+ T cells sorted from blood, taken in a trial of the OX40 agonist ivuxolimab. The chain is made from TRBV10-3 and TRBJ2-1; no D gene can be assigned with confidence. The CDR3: CAISDTARKYNEQFF. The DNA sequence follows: TGTGCCATCAGTGATACGGCTAGGAAATACAATGAGCAGTTCTTC.